This paragraph covers one T cell receptor beta chain sequence. Antigen: not known. The time point: week 3, after first cycle of checkpoint inhibitor. Apart from a couple of fast progressors, RECIST 1.1 response was judged 12 weeks post-infusion. Only in-frame clones appear in the TCRdb table, and some are missing; sequencing was by immunoSEQ multiplex PCR. This sample has over 8,000 clones, with around nine tenths found just once. V shed 2 bases, J shed 4 bases, and the junction held 7 bases outside the gene matches. Per the germline V gene, CDR1 is SGHVS and CDR2 is FNYEAQ. This CDR3 contains 16 residues. This specimen comes from a study of blood T cell dynamics during melanoma immunotherapy. Study results and limitations: At W3, later disease-control patients showed bifurcated PBMC repertoire changes, unlike progressors.

Specimen: blood, collected from a patient treated with checkpoint blockade. The V gene is TRBV7-6, the J gene TRBJ2-1; 8 bases map to TRBD1. This TCR came from a human donor with melanoma. In nucleotides, the CDR3 is TGTGCCAGCAGCTTAACGTCCGGGACAGGTTACAATGAGCAGTTCTTC. Translating gives CASSLTSGTGYNEQFF.